These 25 T cell receptor beta chains came from one sample sequenced in a study of T cell responses to AZD1222 COVID-19 vaccine. The method was immunoSEQ multiplex PCR; TCRdb's version includes in-frame clones alone and lacks a portion of them. The sample holds approximately 97,000 clones, around 87% seen once. The specimen was peripheral blood, collected on day 0 of AZD1222 vaccination. The receptor source for this set is an adult in good health.

The chain employs TRBV3-1 (or the pseudogene TRBV3-2) and TRBJ2-1; weak D call: TRBD2 (5 bases). CDR3 length equals 15 residues. Trimming took off 2 bases at V and 8 bases at J, with 16 bases between the two ends. Germline values: CDR1 LGHDT, CDR2 YNNKEL (reference sequence). In DNA form, the CDR3 reads TGTGCCAGCAGCCAACGAGGGTTTATGCGCGATGAGCAGTTCTTC. Translation: CASSQRGFMRDEQFF.

V usage is TRBV27 and J usage is TRBJ2-1, with 12 bases lining up with TRBD2. In germline, CDR1 is MNHEY, CDR2 SMNVEV (reference sequence). The CDR3 extends over 15 amino acids. Trimming removed 2 bases from V and 4 bases from J; junction bases left unmatched: 0. This chain's CDR3 is CASSLLAGGYNEQFF. DNA for the CDR3: TGTGCCAGCAGTTTACTAGCGGGAGGGTACAATGAGCAGTTCTTC.

A single count supports this clone. The chain joins TRBV7-9 to TRBJ2-1; D gene unclear. CDR1 is SEHNR and CDR2 is FQNEAQ in the germline V gene (reference sequence). The V end was cut by 4 bases, the J end by 9 bases, with 10 bases between. This CDR3 contains 12 residues. The CDR3 loop reads CASSSDLIEQFF. CDR3 sequence (DNA): TGTGCCAGCAGCTCCGACCTAATTGAGCAGTTCTTC.

In its sample, this clone was seen once. The chain recombines TRBV5-5 with TRBJ1-5, with D possibly being TRBD1 (5 bases). Germline V CDR1 and CDR2: SGHKS, YYEKEE (reference sequence). The length of the CDR3 is 15 residues. Between the trimmed V and J ends, which lost 2 bases and 4 bases, there was a span of 13 bases. Here the CDR3 reads CASSFAGQRNQPQHF. The CDR3 region has the DNA TGTGCCAGCAGCTTCGCGGGGCAGAGAAATCAGCCCCAGCATTTT.

The chain has TRBV5-6 and TRBJ2-7, with a tentative D call TRBD2 (7 bases). Between the trimmed V and J ends, which lost 4 bases and 3 bases, there was a span of 17 bases. CDR1 and CDR2 (germline): SGHDT, YYEEEE. The CDR3 spans 15 residues. The CDR3 coding sequence is TGTGCCAGCAGCCCGGGGGGCGGGAGTCACTACGAGCAGTACTTC. Translating gives CASSPGGGSHYEQYF.

This chain joins TRBV29-1 and TRBJ1-1, with 10 bases lining up with TRBD1. Trimming took 8 bases from V and 8 from J; bases not matched to a gene: 11. CDR1 SQVTM and CDR2 ANQGSEA come from the germline V gene. This CDR3 comprises 13 residues. The CDR3 nucleotides are TGCAGCATCCGGGACAGGGGCGCTAGGGAAGCTTTCTTT. It codes for CSIRDRGAREAFF.

This clone has just one count. The chain couples TRBV11-3 to TRBJ2-2; D possibly corresponds to TRBD2 (6 bases). V was shortened by 5 bases and J by 2 bases, with 12 bases between the two germline ends. The CDR3 length is 15 residues. Germline V gives CDR1 SGHNT, CDR2 YENEEA. The CDR3 bases are TGTGCCAGCAGCGAACGGGGGAGAAACACCGGGGAGCTGTTTTTT. Its translation is CASSERGRNTGELFF.

CDR3 region: CAHGGGYEQYF. DNA for the CDR3: TGTGCTCACGGGGGAGGCTACGAGCAGTACTTC. V is TRBV6-8 and J is TRBJ2-7; a weak D match, TRBD2 (6 bases). The CDR3 length is 11 residues. Germline V gene lookup returns CDR1 MNHGY and CDR2 SAAAGT.

The chain combines TRBV19 with TRBJ2-7; 13 nucleotides align to TRBD2. Germline V CDR1 and CDR2: LNHDA, SQIVND (reference sequence). Trimming cost V 5 bases and J 4 bases; bases outside gene matches: 8. This CDR3 comprises 16 residues. DNA for the CDR3: TGTGCCAGTAGTTTCCGGACTAGCGGGAGTACATACGAGCAGTACTTC. It yields the protein CASSFRTSGSTYEQYF. Full variable domain (missing parts from reference TRBV19 and TRBJ2-7): DGGITQSPKYLFRKEGQNVTLSCEQNLNHDAMYWYRQDPGQGLRLIYYSQIVNDFQKGDIAEGYSVSREKKESFPLTVTSAQKNPTAFYLCASSFRTSGSTYEQYFGPGTRLTVT.

The rearrangement links TRBV10-3 to TRBJ1-1; 7 bases are a match to TRBD1. Germline V gene sequence: CDR1 ENHRY, CDR2 SYGVKD. The junction had 6 bases not matched to a gene; V was cut back by 7 bases and J by 1 base. This CDR3 is 14 amino acids long. The DNA for the CDR3 is TGTGCCATCAAGGGGGCCGGATCGAACACTGAAGCTTTCTTT. Translated: CAIKGAGSNTEAFF.

The chain joins TRBV27 to TRBJ1-6, with TRBD1 as a possible D gene (5 bases). The CDR3 length is 15 residues. The germline CDR1 and CDR2 sequences are MNHEY and SMNVEV (reference sequence). V lost 2 bases to trimming and J lost 6 bases, with 11 bases between them. The CDR3 DNA follows: TGTGCCAGCAGTTTACATAGGGGAAGTAATTCACCCCTCCACTTT. Its translation is CASSLHRGSNSPLHF.

V and J are TRBV4-3 and TRBJ2-5; D remains unclear. The ends were cut back, 0 bases at V and 0 bases at J, with 8 bases in the middle. Germline V gene lookup returns CDR1 LGHNA and CDR2 YSLEER. The CDR3 is made up of 15 amino acids. This CDR3 is CASSQDLTDQETQYF. The CDR3 bases are TGCGCCAGCAGCCAAGATCTAACAGACCAAGAGACCCAGTACTTC.

The chain is built from TRBV3-1 (or the pseudogene TRBV3-2) and TRBJ1-1; possibly TRBD1 for D (6 bases). The CDR3 length is 16 residues. Germline lookup yields CDR1 LGHDT and CDR2 YNNKEL (reference sequence). With 0 bases removed from V and 1 base from J, the gap between germline ends came to 12 bases. Written as DNA, the CDR3 is TGTGCCAGCAGCCAAGATAGGAGACAGGAGAACACTGAAGCTTTCTTT. Residues: CASSQDRRQENTEAFF.

This sequence joins TRBV15 and TRBJ1-6; D is undetermined. CDR1 and CDR2 from the germline V gene are LNHNV and YYDKDF (reference sequence). There are 15 residues in the CDR3. Trimming removed 3 bases at V and 4 bases at J, with 10 bases between. The CDR3 coding sequence is TGTGCCACCAGCAGGACCACAGAGTATAATTCACCCCTCCACTTT. Protein sequence: CATSRTTEYNSPLHF.

CDR3 in DNA: TGTGCCAGTAGTACATTAGGGACAGGGGGCACTGAAGCTTTCTTT. Translation: CASSTLGTGGTEAFF. This sequence joins TRBV19 and TRBJ1-1; 11 bases fit TRBD1. The CDR3 runs to 15 residues. Germline CDR1 and CDR2: LNHDA and SQIVND (reference sequence). J lost 4 bases, V lost 4 bases, and 5 bases had no gene match.

This chain links TRBV12-3 or TRBV12-4 with TRBJ2-5; D may correspond to TRBD1 or TRBD2 (5 bases each). The CDR3 sequence is 13 residues long. Trimming left V 3 bases short and J 5 bases short, with 10 bases between. CDR3 amino acids: CASSLGVRETQYF. The DNA for the CDR3 is TGTGCCAGCAGTTTGGGGGTTCGGGAGACCCAGTACTTC.

J is TRBJ2-7 and V is TRBV29-1; D not certain. The CDR3 runs 11 residues. V lost 8 bases and J 3 bases, leaving 11 bases between the germline ends. Germline CDR1 and CDR2: SQVTM and ANQGSEA. In DNA form, the CDR3 reads TGCAGCCTGGAGAGGCACTACGAGCAGTACTTC. This gives the protein CSLERHYEQYF.

The rearrangement links TRBV6-2 or TRBV6-3 to TRBJ1-1, with 8 bases that match TRBD1. CDR1 and CDR2 from the germline V gene are MNHEY and SVGEGT. The CDR3 has 17 residues. J gave up 4 bases and V 4 bases, and 14 bases lay outside the gene matches. The CDR3 region is CASSSIEDRVRGTEAFF. CDR3 in DNA: TGTGCCAGCAGTTCGATCGAGGACAGGGTAAGAGGCACTGAAGCTTTCTTT.

The rearrangement uses TRBV2 and TRBJ1-2; D might be TRBD1 (6 bases). CDR1 and CDR2 from the germline V gene are SNHLY and FYNNEI. The V gene lost 4 bases and the J gene lost 3 bases, with 18 bases spanning the gap. This CDR3 region has 16 residues. As DNA, the CDR3 is TGTGCCAGCAGTGCATCCTTAGTGGGGGCGGACTATGGCTACACCTTC. This encodes CASSASLVGADYGYTF.

The chain's CDR3 is CASSLSGINKQFF. The CDR3 nucleotides read TGTGCCAGCAGCCTCTCGGGTATTAATAAACAGTTCTTC. The V call is TRBV7-2, the J call TRBJ2-1; D gene uncertain. V was shortened by 5 bases and J by 13 bases, with 18 bases between the two germline ends. This CDR3 contains 13 residues. The germline V gene encodes CDR1 SGHTA and CDR2 FQGNSA.

The V call is TRBV7-2, the J call TRBJ2-7; weak D call: TRBD1 (7 bases). This CDR3 has 15 residues. V lost 0 bases and J lost 4, with 13 bases in between. The germline V gene has CDR1 SGHTA and CDR2 FQGNSA. The chain's CDR3 is CASSLAQGGWYEQYF. As DNA, the CDR3 is TGTGCCAGCAGCTTAGCGCAGGGGGGCTGGTACGAGCAGTACTTC.

V is TRBV7-2 and J is TRBJ2-7; TRBD1 agrees at 8 bases. The CDR3 covers 14 residues. CDR1 is SGHTA and CDR2 is FQGNSA in the germline V gene. Trimming at V came to 5 bases and at J to 3 bases, leaving 6 bases not matched to a gene. Written as DNA, the CDR3 is TGTGCCAGCAGCCGCACCGACAGGGGCTACGAGCAGTACTTC. Amino acid sequence: CASSRTDRGYEQYF.

This chain uses TRBV27 with TRBJ2-7; D perhaps matches TRBD2 (6 bases). The length of the CDR3 is 13 residues. Per the germline V gene, CDR1 is MNHEY and CDR2 is SMNVEV (reference sequence). V lost 6 bases, J lost 3 bases, and 12 bases lay in between. DNA for the CDR3: TGTGCCAGCAGGGGCGGGGCGGACTACGAGCAGTACTTC. It codes for CASRGGADYEQYF.

The gene calls are TRBV6-2 or TRBV6-3 and TRBJ1-6; 8 nucleotides agree with TRBD1. J lost 6 bases, V lost 6 bases, and 4 bases had no gene match. The germline CDR1 and CDR2 sequences are MNHEY and SVGEGT. The CDR3 is 14 residues long. The CDR3 nucleotides are TGTGCCAGCAGCTCGACAGGGGTTAATTCACCCCTCCACTTT. Translating it yields CASSSTGVNSPLHF.

This chain joins TRBV29-1 and TRBJ1-1, with 9 bases that match TRBD1. The germline V gene has CDR1 SQVTM and CDR2 ANQGSEA. V shed 4 bases and J 4 bases; nucleotides not matched to a gene: 13. The CDR3 consists of 16 residues. Here the CDR3 DNA reads TGCAGCGTTGTATCCGTTCGGGGACAGGGAAGCACTGAAGCTTTCTTT. Its translation: CSVVSVRGQGSTEAFF. The variable domain in full, with the rest retrieved from reference TRBV29-1 and TRBJ1-1, is SAVISQKPSRDICQRGTSLTIQCQVDSQVTMMFWYRQQPGQSLTLIATANQGSEATYESGFVIDKFPISRPNLTFSTLTVSNMSPEDSSIYLCSVVSVRGQGSTEAFFGQGTRLTVV.